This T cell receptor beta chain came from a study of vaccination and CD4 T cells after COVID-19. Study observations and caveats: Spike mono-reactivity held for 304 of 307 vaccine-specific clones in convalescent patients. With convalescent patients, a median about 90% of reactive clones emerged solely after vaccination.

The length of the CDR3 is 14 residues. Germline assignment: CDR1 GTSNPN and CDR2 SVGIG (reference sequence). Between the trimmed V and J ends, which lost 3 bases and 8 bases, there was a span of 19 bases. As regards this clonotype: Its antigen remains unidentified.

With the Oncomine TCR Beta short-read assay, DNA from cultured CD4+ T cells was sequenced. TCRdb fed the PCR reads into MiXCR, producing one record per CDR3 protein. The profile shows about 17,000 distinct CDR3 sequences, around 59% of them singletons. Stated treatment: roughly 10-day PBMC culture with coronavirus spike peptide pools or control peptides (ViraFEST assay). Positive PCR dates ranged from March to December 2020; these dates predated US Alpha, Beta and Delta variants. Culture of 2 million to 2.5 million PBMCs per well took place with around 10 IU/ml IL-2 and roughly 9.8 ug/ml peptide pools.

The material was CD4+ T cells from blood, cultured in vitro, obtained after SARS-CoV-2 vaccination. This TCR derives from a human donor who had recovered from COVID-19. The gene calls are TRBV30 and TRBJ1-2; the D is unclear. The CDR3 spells CAWSPCWGLLGYTF. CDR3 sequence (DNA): TGTGCCTGGAGCCCATGCTGGGGTCTTTTGGGCTACACCTTC.